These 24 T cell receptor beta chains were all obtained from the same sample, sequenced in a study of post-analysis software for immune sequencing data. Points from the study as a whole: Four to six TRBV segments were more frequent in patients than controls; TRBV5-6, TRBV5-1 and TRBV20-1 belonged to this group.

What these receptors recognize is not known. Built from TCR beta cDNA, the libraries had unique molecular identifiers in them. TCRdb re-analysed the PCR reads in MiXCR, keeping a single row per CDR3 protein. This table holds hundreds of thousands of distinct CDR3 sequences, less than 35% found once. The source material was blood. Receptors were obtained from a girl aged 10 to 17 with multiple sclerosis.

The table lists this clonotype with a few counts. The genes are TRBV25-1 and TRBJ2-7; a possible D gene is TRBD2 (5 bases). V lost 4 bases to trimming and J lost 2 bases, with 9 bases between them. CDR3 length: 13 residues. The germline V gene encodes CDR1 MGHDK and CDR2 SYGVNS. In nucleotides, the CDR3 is TGTGCCAGCAGTGCGTCCGGGACCTACGAGCAGTACTTC. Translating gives CASSASGTYEQYF.

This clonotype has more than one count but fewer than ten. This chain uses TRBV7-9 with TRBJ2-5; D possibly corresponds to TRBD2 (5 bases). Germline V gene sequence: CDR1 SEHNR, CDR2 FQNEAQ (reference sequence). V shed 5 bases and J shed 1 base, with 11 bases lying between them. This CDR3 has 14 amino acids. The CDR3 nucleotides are TGTGCCAGCAGCCCGGTGAGGGTCCAAGAGACCCAGTACTTC. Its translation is CASSPVRVQETQYF.

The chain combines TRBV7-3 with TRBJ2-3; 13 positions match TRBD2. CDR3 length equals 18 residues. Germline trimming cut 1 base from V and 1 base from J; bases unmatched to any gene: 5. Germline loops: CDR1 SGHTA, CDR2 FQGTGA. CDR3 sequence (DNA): TGTGCCAGCAGCTTAAGGGGACTAGCGGGGCTCCGCACAGATACGCAGTATTTT. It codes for CASSLRGLAGLRTDTQYF. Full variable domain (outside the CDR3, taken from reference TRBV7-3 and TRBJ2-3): GAGVSQTPSNKVTEKGKYVELRCDPISGHTALYWYRQSLGQGPEFLIYFQGTGAADDSGLPNDRFFAVRPEGSVSTLKIQRTERGDSAVYLCASSLRGLAGLRTDTQYFGPGTRLTVL.

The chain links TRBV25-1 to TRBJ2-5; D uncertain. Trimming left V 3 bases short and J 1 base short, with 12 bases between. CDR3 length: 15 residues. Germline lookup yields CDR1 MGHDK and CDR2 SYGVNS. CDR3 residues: CASSDSRTRQETQYF. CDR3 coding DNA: TGTGCCAGCAGTGACTCAAGGACCCGCCAAGAGACCCAGTACTTC.

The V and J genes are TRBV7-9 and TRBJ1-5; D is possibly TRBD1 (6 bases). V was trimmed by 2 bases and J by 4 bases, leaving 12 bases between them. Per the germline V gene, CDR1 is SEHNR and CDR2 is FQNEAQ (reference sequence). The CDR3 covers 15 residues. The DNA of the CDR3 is TGTGCCAGCAGCTTATCTGGACAGCATAATCAGCCCCAGCATTTT. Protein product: CASSLSGQHNQPQHF.

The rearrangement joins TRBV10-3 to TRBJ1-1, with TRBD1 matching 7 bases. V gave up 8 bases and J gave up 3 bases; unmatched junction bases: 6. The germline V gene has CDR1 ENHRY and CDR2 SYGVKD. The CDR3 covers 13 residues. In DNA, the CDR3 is TGTGCCATCTCCAGGGGGTTCGACACTGAAGCTTTCTTT. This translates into CAISRGFDTEAFF.

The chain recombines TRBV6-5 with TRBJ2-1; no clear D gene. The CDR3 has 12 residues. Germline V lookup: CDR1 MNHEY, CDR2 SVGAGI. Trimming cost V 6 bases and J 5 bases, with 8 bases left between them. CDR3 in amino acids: CASSHPNNEQFF. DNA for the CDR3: TGTGCCAGCAGCCACCCAAACAATGAGCAGTTCTTC.

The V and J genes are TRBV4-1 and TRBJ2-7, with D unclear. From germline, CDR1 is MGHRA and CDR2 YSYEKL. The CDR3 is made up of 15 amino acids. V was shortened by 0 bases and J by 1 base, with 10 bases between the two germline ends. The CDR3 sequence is CASSQDSDPSYEQYF. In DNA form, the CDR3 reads TGCGCCAGCAGCCAAGACAGCGACCCTTCCTACGAGCAGTACTTC.

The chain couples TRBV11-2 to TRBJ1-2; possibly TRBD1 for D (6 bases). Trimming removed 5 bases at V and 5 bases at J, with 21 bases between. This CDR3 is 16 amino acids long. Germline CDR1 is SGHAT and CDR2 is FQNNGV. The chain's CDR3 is CASSPPGGGTMYGYTF. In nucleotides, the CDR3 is TGTGCCAGCAGCCCTCCCGGGGGGGGCACCATGTATGGCTACACCTTC.

The CDR3 protein is CASTTLPGLAGYYNEQFF. The DNA for the CDR3 is TGCGCCAGCACCACACTCCCGGGACTAGCGGGATACTACAATGAGCAGTTCTTC. This chain links TRBV5-1 with TRBJ2-1, with 13 bases matching TRBD2. The V segment lost 6 bases and the J segment 3 bases; nucleotides outside the gene matches: 12. In germline, CDR1 is SGHRS, CDR2 YFSETQ. The CDR3 loop spans 18 amino acids.

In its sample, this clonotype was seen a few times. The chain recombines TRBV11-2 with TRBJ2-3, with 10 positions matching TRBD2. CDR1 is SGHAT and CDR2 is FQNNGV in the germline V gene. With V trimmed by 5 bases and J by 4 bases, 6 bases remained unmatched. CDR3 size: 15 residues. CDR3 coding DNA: TGTGCCAGCAGCCAGACCGGGACTAGCGCAGATACGCAGTATTTT. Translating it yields CASSQTGTSADTQYF.

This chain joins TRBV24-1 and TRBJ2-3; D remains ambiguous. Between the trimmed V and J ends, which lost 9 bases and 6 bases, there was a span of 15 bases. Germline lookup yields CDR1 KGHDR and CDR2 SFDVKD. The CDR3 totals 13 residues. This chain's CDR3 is CATGPPNTDTQYF. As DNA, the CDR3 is TGTGCCACCGGGCCCCCTAACACGGATACGCAGTATTTT.

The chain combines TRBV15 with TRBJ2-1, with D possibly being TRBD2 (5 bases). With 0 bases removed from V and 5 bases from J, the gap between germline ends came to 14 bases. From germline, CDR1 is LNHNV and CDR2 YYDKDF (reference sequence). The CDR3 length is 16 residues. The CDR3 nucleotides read TGTGCCACCAGCAGAGATGGCTTCGAGGGCAACAATGAGCAGTTCTTC. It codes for CATSRDGFEGNNEQFF. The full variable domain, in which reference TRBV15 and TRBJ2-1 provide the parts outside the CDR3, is DAMVIQNPRYQVTQFGKPVTLSCSQTLNHNVMYWYQQKSSQAPKLLFHYYDKDFNNEADTPDNFQSRRPNTSFCFLDIRSPGLGDTAMYLCATSRDGFEGNNEQFFGPGTRLTVL.

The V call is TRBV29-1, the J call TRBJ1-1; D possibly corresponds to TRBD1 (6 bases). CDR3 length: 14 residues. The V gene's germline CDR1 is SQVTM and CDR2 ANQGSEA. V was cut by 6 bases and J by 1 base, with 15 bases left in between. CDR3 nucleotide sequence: TGCAGCGTGACCGCAGGGGTGGCGAACACTGAAGCTTTCTTT. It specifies CSVTAGVANTEAFF.

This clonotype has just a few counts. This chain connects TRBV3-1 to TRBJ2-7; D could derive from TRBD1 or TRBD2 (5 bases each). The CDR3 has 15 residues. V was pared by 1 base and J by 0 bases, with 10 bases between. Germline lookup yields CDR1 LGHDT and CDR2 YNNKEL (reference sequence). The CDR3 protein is CASSQAGPFSYEQYF. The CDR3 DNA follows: TGTGCCAGCAGCCAAGCGGGGCCGTTCTCCTACGAGCAGTACTTC.

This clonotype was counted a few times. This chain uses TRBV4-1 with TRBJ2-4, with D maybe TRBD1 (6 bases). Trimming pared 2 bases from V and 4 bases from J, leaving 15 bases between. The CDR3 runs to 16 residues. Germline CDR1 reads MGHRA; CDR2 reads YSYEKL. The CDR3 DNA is TGCGCCAGCAGCCAACCCCTCCGGGACATAAAAAACATTCAGTACTTC. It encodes CASSQPLRDIKNIQYF.

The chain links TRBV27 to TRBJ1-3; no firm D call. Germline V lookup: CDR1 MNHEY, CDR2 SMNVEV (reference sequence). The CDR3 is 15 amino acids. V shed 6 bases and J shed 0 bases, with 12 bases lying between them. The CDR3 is CASRSGGHSGNTIYF. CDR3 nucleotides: TGTGCCAGCAGATCAGGTGGCCACTCTGGAAACACCATATATTTT.

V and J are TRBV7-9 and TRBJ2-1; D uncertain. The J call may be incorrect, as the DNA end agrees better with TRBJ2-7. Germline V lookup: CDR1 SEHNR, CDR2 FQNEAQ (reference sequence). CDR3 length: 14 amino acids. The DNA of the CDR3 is TGTGCCAGCAGCTTAGCCGAACCCCGATACGAGCAGTACTTC. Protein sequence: CASSLAEPRYEQYF.

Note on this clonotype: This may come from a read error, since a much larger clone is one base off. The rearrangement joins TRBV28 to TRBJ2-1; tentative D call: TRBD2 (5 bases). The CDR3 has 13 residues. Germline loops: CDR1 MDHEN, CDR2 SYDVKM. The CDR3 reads CAGSPSWTQEQFF. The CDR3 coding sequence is TGTGCCGGCAGTCCCTCTTGGACTCAAGAGCAGTTCTTC.

The CDR3 DNA is TGTGCCAGCAGTCCAGGGGCGCCTCTATCCTACGAGCAGTACTTC. Protein sequence: CASSPGAPLSYEQYF. The J gene is TRBJ2-7, the V gene TRBV2; a possible D gene is TRBD1 (6 bases). Germline V gene lookup returns CDR1 SNHLY and CDR2 FYNNEI. Trimming shortened V by 5 bases and J by 1 base, and 15 bases separated the two germline ends. CDR3 length: 15 amino acids. Drawing the rest from reference TRBV2 and TRBJ2-7, the complete variable domain is EPEVTQTPSHQVTQMGQEVILRCVPISNHLYFYWYRQILGQKVEFLVSFYNNEISEKSEIFDDQFSVERPDGSNFTLKIRSTKLEDSAMYFCASSPGAPLSYEQYFGPGTRLTVT.

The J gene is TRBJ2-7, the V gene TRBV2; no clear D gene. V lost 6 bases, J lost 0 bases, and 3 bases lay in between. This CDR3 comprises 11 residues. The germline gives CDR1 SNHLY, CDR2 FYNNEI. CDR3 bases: TGTGCCAGCAGACCCTCCTACGAGCAGTACTTC. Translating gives CASRPSYEQYF.

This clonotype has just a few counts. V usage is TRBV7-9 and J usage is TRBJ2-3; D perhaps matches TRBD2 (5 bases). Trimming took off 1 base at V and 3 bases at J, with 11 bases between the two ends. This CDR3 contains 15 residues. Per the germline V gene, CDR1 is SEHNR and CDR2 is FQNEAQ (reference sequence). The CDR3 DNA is TGTGCCAGCAGCTTAGGAAAACTAGGAACAGATACGCAGTATTTT. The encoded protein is CASSLGKLGTDTQYF.

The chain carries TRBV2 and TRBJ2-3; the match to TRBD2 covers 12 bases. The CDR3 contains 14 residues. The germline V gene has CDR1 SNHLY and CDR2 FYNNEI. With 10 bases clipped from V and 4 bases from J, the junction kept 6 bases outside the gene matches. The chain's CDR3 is CAIVLAGGADTQYF. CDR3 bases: TGTGCCATCGTGCTAGCGGGGGGGGCAGATACGCAGTATTTT.

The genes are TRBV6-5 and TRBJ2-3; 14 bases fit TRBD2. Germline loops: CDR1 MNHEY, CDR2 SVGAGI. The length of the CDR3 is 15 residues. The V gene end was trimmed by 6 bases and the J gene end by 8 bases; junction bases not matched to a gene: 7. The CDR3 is CASSRLAGGPSTQYF. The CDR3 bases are TGTGCCAGCAGCCGACTAGCGGGGGGGCCTAGTACGCAGTATTTT.